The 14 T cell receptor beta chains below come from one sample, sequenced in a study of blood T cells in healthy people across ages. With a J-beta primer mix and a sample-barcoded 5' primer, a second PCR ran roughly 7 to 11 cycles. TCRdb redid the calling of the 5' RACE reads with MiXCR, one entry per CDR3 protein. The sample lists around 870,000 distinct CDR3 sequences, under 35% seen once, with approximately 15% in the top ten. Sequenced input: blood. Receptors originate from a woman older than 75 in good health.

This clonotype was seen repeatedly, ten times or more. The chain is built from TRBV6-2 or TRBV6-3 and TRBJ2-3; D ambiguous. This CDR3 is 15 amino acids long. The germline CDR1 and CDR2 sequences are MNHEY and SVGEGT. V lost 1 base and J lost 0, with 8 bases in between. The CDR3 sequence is CASSYLRKSTDTQYF. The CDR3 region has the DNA TGTGCCAGCAGTTACTTGCGGAAGAGCACAGATACGCAGTATTTT.

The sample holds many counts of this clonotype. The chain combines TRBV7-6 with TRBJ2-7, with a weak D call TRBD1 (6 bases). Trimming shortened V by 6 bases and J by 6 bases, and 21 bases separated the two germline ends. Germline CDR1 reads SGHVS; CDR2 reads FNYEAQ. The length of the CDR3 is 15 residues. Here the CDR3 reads CASRPIPRGRSEQYF. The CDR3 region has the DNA TGTGCCAGCAGACCTATCCCCAGGGGAAGATCCGAGCAGTACTTC.

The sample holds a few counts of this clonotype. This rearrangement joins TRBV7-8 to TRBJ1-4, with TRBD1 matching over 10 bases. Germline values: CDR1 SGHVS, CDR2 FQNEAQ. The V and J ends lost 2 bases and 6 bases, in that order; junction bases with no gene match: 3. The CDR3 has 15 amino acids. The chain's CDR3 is CASSLYGTGDEKLFF. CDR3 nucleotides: TGTGCCAGCAGCTTATATGGGACAGGGGATGAAAAACTGTTTTTT.

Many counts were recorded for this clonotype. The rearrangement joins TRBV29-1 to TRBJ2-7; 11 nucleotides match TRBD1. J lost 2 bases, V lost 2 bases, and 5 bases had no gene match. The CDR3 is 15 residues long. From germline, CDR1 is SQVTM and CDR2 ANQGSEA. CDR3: CSVETGTGGTYEQYF. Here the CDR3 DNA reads TGCAGCGTTGAAACGGGGACAGGGGGTACCTACGAGCAGTACTTC.

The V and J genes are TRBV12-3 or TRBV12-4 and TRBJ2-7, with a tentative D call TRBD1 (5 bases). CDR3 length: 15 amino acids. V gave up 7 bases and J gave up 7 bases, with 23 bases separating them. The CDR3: CASNLQGPTYNEQYF. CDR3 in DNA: TGTGCCAGCAATCTCCAGGGTCCAACCTACAATGAGCAGTACTTC.

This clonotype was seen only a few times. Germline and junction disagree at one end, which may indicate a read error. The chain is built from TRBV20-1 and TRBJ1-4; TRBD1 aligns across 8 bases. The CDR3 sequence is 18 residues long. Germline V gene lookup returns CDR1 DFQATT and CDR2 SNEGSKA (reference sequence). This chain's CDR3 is CSAEKQQGGRRTSEKLFF. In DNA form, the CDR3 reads TGCAGTGCCGAAAAACAACAGGGGGGAAGGAGAACTAGTGAAAAACTGTTTTTT.

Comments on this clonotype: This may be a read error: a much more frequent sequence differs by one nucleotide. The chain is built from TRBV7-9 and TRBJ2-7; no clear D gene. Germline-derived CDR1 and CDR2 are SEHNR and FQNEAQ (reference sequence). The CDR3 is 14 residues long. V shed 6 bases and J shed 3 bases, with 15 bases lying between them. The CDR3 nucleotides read TGTGCCAGCAGTAGAGTGGATGTAGGCTACGAGCAGTACTTC. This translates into CASSRVDVGYEQYF. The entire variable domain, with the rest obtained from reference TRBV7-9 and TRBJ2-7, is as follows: DTGVSQNPRHKITKRGQNVTFRCDPISEHNRLYWYRQTLGQGPEFLTYFQNEAQLEKSRLLSDRFSAERPKGSFSTLEIQRTEQGDSAMYLCASSRVDVGYEQYFGPGTRLTVT.

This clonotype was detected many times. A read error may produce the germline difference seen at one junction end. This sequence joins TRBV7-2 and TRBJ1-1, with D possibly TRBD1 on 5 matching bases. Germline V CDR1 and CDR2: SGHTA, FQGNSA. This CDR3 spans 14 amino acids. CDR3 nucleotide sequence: TGCGCCAGCAGCTTGGGGGGTTGGAACACTGAAGCTTTCTTT. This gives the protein CASSLGGWNTEAFF.

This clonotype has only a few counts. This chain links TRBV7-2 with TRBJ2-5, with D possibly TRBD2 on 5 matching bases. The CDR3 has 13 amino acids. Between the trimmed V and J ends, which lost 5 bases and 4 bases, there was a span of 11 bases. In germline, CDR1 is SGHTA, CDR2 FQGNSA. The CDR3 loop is CASSRGWRETQYF. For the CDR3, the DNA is TGTGCCAGCAGCCGCGGGTGGAGAGAGACCCAGTACTTC.

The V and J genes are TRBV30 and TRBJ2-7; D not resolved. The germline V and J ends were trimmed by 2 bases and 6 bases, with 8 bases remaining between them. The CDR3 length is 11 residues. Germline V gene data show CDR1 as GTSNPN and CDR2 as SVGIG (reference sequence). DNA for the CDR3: TGTGCCTGGAGTTTCCGGGCCGAGCAGTACTTC. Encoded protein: CAWSFRAEQYF. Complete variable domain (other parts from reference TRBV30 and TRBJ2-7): SQTIHQWPATLVQPVGSPLSLECTVEGTSNPNLYWYRQAAGRGLQLLFYSVGIGQISSEVPQNLSASRPQDRQFILSSKKLLLSDSGFYLCAWSFRAEQYFGPGTRLTVT.

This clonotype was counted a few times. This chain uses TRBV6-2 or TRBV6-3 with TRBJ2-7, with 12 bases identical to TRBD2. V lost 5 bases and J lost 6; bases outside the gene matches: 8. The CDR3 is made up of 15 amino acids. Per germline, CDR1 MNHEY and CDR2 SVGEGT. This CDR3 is CASSTGTSGSAEQYF. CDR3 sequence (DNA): TGTGCCAGCAGTACCGGGACTAGCGGGTCGGCCGAGCAGTACTTC.

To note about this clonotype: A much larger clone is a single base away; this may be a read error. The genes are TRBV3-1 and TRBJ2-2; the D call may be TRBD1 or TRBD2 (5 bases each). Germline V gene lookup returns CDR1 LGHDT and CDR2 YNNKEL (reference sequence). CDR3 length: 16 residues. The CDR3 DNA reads TGTGTCAGCAGCCAAGGAAACGGGGCCGATGGCGGGGAGCTGTTTTTT. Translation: CVSSQGNGADGGELFF.

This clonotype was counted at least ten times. The CDR3 loop reads CASSKVRGDGYTF. The CDR3 coding sequence is TGTGCCAGCAGCAAAGTTAGGGGCGATGGCTACACCTTC. The gene calls are TRBV21-1 and TRBJ1-2; TRBD1 is taken as the D call from the table, unchecked against the DNA. TRBV21-1 is annotated as a pseudogene. There are 13 residues in the CDR3.

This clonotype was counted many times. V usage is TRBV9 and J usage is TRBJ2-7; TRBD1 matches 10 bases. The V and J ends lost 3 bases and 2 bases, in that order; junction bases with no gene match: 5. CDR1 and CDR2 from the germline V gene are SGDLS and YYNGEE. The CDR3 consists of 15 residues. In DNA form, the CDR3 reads TGTGCCAGCAGCGCAGGACAGGGGGGTCCCTACGAGCAGTACTTC. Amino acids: CASSAGQGGPYEQYF. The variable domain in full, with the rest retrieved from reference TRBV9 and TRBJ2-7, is DSGVTQTPKHLITATGQRVTLRCSPRSGDLSVYWYQQSLDQGLQFLIQYYNGEERAKGNILERFSAQQFPDLHSELNLSSLELGDSALYFCASSAGQGGPYEQYFGPGTRLTVT.